This entry describes one T cell receptor beta chain. 5' RACE with UMI labels generated the TRB cDNA libraries. TCRdb reprocessed the 5' RACE reads and reports one entry per CDR3 protein, with no DNA. Its table records over 40,000 distinct CDR3 sequences. The CD45RO-CCR7+CD27+CD95- phenotype denoted naive CD8+ T cells. This sample is drawn from a study of CXCR3-negative and CXCR3-positive naive CD8 T cells. The CDR3 spans 13 residues. CDR1 is SGHDN, CDR2 FVKESK, per germline. This TCR was sampled from a human donor in good health. Some clones in this sample may be carry-over from other donors' samples. V usage is TRBV14 and J usage is TRBJ2-7; TCRdb lists TRBD1, though no DNA is available to test this call. The sample was naive CXCR3- CD8+ T cells from blood. Subset described: CD45RO-CCR7+CD27+CD95- naive CD8+ T cells lacking CXCR3 (TNR3-). CDR3 protein: CASSHAEGWEQYF.